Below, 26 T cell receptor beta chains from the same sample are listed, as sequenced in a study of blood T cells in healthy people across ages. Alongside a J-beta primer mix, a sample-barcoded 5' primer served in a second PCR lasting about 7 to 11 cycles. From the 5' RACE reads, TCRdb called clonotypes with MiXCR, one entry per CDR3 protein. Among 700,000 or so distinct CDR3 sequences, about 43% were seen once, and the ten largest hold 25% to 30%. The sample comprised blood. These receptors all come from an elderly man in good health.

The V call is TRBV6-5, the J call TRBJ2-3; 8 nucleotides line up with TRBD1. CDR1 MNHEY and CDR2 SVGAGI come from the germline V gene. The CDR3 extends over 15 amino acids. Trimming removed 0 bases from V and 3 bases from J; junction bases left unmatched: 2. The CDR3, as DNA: TGTGCCAGCAGTTACTCGGACAGGGTAACAGATACGCAGTATTTT. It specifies CASSYSDRVTDTQYF.

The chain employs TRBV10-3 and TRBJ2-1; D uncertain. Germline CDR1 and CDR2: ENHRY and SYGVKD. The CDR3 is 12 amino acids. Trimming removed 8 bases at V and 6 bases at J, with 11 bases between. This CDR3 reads CAILVPPNEQFF. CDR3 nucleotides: TGTGCCATCTTAGTCCCTCCCAATGAGCAGTTCTTC.

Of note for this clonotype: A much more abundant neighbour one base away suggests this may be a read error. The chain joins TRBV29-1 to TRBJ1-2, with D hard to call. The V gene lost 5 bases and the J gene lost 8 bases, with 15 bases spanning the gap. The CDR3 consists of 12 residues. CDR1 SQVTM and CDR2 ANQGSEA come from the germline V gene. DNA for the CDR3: TGCAGCGTTAAAGCAATACACTGGGGCTACACCTTC. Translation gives CSVKAIHWGYTF. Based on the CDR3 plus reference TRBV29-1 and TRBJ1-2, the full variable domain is SAVISQKPSRDICQRGTSLTIQCQVDSQVTMMFWYRQQPGQSLTLIATANQGSEATYESGFVIDKFPISRPNLTFSTLTVSNMSPEDSSIYLCSVKAIHWGYTFGSGTRLTVV.

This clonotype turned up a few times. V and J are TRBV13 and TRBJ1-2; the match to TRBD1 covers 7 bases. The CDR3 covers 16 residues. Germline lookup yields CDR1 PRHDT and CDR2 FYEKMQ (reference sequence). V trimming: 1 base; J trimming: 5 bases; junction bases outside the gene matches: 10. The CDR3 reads CASSLDLGTATYGYTF. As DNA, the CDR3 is TGTGCCAGCAGCTTAGACCTCGGGACAGCTACATATGGCTACACCTTC.

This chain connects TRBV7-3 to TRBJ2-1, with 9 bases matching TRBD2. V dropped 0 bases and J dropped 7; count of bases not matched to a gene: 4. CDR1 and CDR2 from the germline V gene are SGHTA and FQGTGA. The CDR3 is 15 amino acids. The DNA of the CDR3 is TGTGCCAGCAGCTTAACTAGCGGGAGTGTTAATGAGCAGTTCTTC. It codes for CASSLTSGSVNEQFF.

CDR3 DNA sequence: TGCAGTGCTAGAGGACCAGGCGATACGCAGTATTTT. It codes for CSARGPGDTQYF. This chain joins TRBV20-1 and TRBJ2-3; D gene unclear. Germline V gene sequence: CDR1 DFQATT, CDR2 SNEGSKA (reference sequence). V lost 1 base and J 6 bases, leaving 8 bases between the germline ends. The CDR3 consists of 12 residues.

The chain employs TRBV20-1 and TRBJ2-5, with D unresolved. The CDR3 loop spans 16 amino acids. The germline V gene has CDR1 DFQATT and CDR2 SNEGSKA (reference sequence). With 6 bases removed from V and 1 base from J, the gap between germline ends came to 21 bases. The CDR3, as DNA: TGCAGTGCAAAGAGTATTGCGGAGTTGCTCCAAGAGACCCAGTACTTC. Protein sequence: CSAKSIAELLQETQYF.

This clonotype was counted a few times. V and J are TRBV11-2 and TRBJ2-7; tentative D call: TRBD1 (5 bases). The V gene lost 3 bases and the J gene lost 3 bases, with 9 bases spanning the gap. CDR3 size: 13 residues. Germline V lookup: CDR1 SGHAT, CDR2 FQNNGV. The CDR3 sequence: CASSFPGFYEQYF. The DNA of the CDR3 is TGTGCCAGCAGCTTCCCAGGGTTCTACGAGCAGTACTTC.

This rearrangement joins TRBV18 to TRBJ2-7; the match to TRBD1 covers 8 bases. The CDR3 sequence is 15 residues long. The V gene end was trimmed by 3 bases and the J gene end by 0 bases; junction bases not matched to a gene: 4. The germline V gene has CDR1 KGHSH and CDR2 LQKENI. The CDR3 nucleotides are TGTGCCAGCTCACCCGACAGGGGTAACTCCTACGAGCAGTACTTC. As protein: CASSPDRGNSYEQYF.

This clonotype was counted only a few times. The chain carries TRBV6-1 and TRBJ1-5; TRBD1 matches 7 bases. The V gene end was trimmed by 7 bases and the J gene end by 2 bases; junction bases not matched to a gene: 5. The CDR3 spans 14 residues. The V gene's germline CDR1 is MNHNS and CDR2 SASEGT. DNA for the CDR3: TGTGCCAGCAATCCCGGACAGGGCAATCAGCCCCAGCATTTT. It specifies CASNPGQGNQPQHF.

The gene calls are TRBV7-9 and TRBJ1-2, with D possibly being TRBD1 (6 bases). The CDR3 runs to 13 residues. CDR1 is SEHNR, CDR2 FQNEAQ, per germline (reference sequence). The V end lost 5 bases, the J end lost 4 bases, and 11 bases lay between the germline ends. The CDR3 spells CASSRDRLYGYTF. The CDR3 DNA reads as TGTGCCAGCAGCCGAGACAGGCTCTATGGCTACACCTTC.

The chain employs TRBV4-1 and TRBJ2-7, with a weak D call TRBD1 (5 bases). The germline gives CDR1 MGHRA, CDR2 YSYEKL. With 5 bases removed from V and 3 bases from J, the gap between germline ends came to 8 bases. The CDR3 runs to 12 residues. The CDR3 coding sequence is TGCGCCAGCAGCGGCAGGGACTACGAGCAGTACTTC. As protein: CASSGRDYEQYF.

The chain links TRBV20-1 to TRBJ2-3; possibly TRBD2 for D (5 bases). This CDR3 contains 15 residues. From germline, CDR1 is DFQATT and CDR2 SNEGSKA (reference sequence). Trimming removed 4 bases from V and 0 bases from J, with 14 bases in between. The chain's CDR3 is CSANPRAVSTDTQYF. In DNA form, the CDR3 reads TGCAGTGCTAATCCGAGGGCGGTTAGCACAGATACGCAGTATTTT.

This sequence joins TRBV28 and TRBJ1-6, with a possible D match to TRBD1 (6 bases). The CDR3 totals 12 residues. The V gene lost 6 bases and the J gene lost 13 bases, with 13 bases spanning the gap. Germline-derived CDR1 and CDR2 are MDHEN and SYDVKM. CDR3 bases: TGTGCCAGCAGCCTCAGGGGCCGCCCCCTCCACTTT. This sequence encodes CASSLRGRPLHF.

The CDR3 DNA reads as TGTGCCAGCAGCTCTTTGGGACTAGTGGGCTACAATGAGCAGTACTTC. Translation gives CASSSLGLVGYNEQYF. The V and J genes are TRBV7-2 and TRBJ2-5; 8 bases are a match to TRBD2. Looked up from germline, CDR1 is SGHTA and CDR2 is FQGNSA. The CDR3 is made up of 16 amino acids. V was pared by 4 bases and J by 11 bases, with 18 bases of the junction left unmatched.

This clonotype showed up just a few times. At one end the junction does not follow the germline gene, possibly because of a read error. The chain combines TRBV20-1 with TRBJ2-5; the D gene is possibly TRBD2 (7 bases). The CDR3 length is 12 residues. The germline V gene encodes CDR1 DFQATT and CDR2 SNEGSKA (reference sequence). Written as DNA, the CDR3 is TGCAGTCCTAGGGGGGGAGGGGAGACCCAGTACTTC. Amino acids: CSPRGGGETQYF.

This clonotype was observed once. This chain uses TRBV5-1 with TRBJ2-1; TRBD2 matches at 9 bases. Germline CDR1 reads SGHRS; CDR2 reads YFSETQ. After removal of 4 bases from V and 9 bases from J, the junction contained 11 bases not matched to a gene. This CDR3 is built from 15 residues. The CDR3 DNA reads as TGCGCCAGCAGCGTCTATAGCGGGAGCGACGGTGAGCAGTTCTTC. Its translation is CASSVYSGSDGEQFF. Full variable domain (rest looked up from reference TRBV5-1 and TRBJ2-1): KAGVTQTPRYLIKTRGQQVTLSCSPISGHRSVSWYQQTPGQGLQFLFEYFSETQRNKGNFPGRFSGRQFSNSRSEMNVSTLELGDSALYLCASSVYSGSDGEQFFGPGTRLTVL.

This CDR3 reads CASSQQAQNQETQYF. Written as DNA, the CDR3 is TGTGCCAGCAGCCAGCAAGCACAGAACCAAGAGACCCAGTACTTC. The V gene is TRBV3-1, the J gene TRBJ2-5; D is unresolved. Trimming left V 3 bases short and J 0 bases short, with 11 bases between. The germline CDR1 and CDR2 sequences are LGHDT and YNNKEL (reference sequence). The CDR3 consists of 15 residues.

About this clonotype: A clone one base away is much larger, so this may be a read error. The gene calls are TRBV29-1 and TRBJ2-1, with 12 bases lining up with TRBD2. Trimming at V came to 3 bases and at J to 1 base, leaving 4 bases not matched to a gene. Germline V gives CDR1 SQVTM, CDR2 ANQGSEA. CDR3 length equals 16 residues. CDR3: CSVDASGRESYNEQFF. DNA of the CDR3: TGCAGCGTTGACGCTAGCGGGAGGGAGTCCTACAATGAGCAGTTCTTC.

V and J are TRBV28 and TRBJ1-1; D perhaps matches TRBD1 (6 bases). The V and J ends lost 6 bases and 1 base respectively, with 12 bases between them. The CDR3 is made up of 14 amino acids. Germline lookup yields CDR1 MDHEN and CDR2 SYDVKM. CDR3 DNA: TGTGCCAGCAGCCAGGGGACAAGGAACACTGAAGCTTTCTTT. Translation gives CASSQGTRNTEAFF. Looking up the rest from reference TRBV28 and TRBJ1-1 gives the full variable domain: DVKVTQSSRYLVKRTGEKVFLECVQDMDHENMFWYRQDPGLGLRLIYFSYDVKMKEKGDIPEGYSVSREKKERFSLILESASTNQTSMYLCASSQGTRNTEAFFGQGTRLTVV.

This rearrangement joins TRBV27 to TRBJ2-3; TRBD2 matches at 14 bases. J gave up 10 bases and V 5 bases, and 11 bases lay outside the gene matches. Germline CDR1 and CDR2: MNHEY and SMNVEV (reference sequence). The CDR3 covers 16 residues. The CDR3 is CASSTGTSGRGAPQYF. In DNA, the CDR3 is TGTGCCAGCAGTACCGGGACTAGCGGGAGAGGAGCTCCGCAGTATTTT.

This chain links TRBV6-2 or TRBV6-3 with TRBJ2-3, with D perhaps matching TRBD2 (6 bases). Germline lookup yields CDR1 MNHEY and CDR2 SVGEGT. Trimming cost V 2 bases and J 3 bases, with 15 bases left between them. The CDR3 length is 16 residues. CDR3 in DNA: TGTGCCAGCAGTTACCTAGAAGTAGGGAGGACAGATACGCAGTATTTT. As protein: CASSYLEVGRTDTQYF.

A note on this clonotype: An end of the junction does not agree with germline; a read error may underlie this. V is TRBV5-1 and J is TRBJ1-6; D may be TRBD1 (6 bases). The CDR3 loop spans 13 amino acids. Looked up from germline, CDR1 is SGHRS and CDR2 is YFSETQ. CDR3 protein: CASRSNRDSPPHF. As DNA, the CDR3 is TGCGCCAGCAGAAGCAACAGGGATTCACCCCCCCACTTT.

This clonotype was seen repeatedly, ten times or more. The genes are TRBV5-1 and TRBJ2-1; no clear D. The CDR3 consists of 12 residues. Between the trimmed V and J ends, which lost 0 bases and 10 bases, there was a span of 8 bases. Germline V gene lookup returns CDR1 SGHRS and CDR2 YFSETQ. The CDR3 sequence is CASSLEGWEQFF. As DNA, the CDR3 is TGCGCCAGCAGCTTGGAAGGGTGGGAGCAGTTCTTC.

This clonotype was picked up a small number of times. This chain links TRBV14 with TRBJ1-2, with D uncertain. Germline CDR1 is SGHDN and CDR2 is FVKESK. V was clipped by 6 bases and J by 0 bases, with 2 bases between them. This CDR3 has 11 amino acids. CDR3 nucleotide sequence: TGTGCCAGCAGTACTAACTATGGCTACACCTTC. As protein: CASSTNYGYTF.

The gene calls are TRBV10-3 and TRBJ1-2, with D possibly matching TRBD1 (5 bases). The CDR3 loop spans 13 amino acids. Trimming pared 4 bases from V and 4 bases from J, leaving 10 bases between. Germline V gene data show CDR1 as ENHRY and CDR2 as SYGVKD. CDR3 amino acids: CAISGDGSYGYTF. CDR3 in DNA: TGTGCCATCAGTGGGGACGGGAGCTATGGCTACACCTTC.